This T cell receptor (beta chain) stems from a study of blood T cell repertoires in COVID-19. On the study more broadly: The United States, Italy and Spain were the sources of the acute and convalescent COVID-19 samples. Sample material is recorded as cDNA or gDNA derived from T cells, B-cell-depleted T cells, or PBMCs.

Authors' data handling: From reference gene primer amplification, estimates of nucleated cell counts were derived. The data were produced by immunoSEQ multiplex PCR, yet TCRdb's version contains in-frame clones alone and is incomplete. V and J calls and clone size come straight from that table; D and trimming were deduced from the DNA. The sample has roughly 120,000 clones, over 65% seen once. The table lists this clone with a few counts. This CDR3 has 14 amino acids. The V and J ends lost 5 bases and 7 bases respectively, with 16 bases between them. The germline gives CDR1 SGHRS, CDR2 YFSETQ. This chain links TRBV5-1 with TRBJ1-5; tentatively, D is TRBD1 (5 bases). The sample taken for sequencing was peripheral blood. This receptor was obtained from a human donor with acute or convalescent COVID-19. The donor label of this sample is uncertain. CDR3: CASSLAGSGQPQHF. The CDR3 DNA follows: TGCGCCAGCAGTTTAGCAGGGTCTGGGCAGCCCCAGCATTTT.